The 32 T cell receptor beta chains below all came from one sample that was sequenced in a study of blood T cell repertoires in COVID-19. Sequencing was performed with immunoSEQ multiplex PCR; in TCRdb, only in-frame clones are kept and a portion is missing. In the table there are tens of thousands of clones, 65% to 85% of which are singletons. Sequencing input: peripheral blood. These receptors were taken from a man older than 75 with active or convalescent COVID-19.

This chain uses TRBV5-4 with TRBJ2-3; D may be TRBD2 (7 bases). Per germline, CDR1 SGHNT and CDR2 YYREEE (reference sequence). This CDR3 is 16 amino acids long. Between the trimmed V and J ends, which lost 2 bases and 1 base, there was a span of 14 bases. The CDR3 DNA is TGTGCCAGCAGCTTAGGGGGGGCTAAAGGCACAGATACGCAGTATTTT. Protein: CASSLGGAKGTDTQYF.

About this clone: The junction departs from the called germline gene at one end, perhaps through a read error. This chain links TRBV11-3 with TRBJ2-1, with TRBD2 matching over 10 bases. The CDR3 runs 15 residues. From germline, CDR1 is SGHNT and CDR2 YENEEA. The CDR3 protein is CASSFGLAAYDEQFF. As DNA, the CDR3 is TGTGCCAGCAGCTTCGGACTAGCGGCCTACGATGAGCAGTTCTTC.

Concerning this clone itself: Other DNA variants within this sample encode the same CDR3. The rearrangement links TRBV6-2 or TRBV6-3 to TRBJ1-5; perhaps TRBD1 as D (5 bases). The germline CDR1 and CDR2 sequences are MNHEY and SVGEGT. With 3 bases removed from V and 0 bases from J, the gap between germline ends came to 9 bases. The CDR3 length is 15 residues. CDR3 nucleotides: TGTGCCAGCAGTTATGCGGGGCTTAGCAATCAGCCCCAGCATTTT. Translating it yields CASSYAGLSNQPQHF.

The chain links TRBV2 to TRBJ2-3, with D maybe TRBD1 (6 bases). Looked up from germline, CDR1 is SNHLY and CDR2 is FYNNEI. Deletions cut 5 bases from V and 0 bases from J, with 9 bases between. The CDR3 has 14 amino acids. CDR3 bases: TGTGCCAGCAGTTCCGGACAGAGCACAGATACGCAGTATTTT. This encodes CASSSGQSTDTQYF. Based on the CDR3 plus reference TRBV2 and TRBJ2-3, the full variable domain is EPEVTQTPSHQVTQMGQEVILRCVPISNHLYFYWYRQILGQKVEFLVSFYNNEISEKSEIFDDQFSVERPDGSNFTLKIRSTKLEDSAMYFCASSSGQSTDTQYFGPGTRLTVL.

This clone has a count of ten or more. This rearrangement joins TRBV28 to TRBJ2-6; TRBD1 might be the D (6 bases). The CDR3 has 17 residues. The ends were cut back, 10 bases at V and 0 bases at J, with 19 bases in the middle. The germline V gene encodes CDR1 MDHEN and CDR2 SYDVKM. This CDR3 reads CATGDGGLLSGANVLTF. The CDR3 bases are TGTGCCACAGGGGACGGAGGTCTACTCTCTGGGGCCAACGTCCTGACTTTC.

This clone was seen a few times. This rearrangement joins TRBV15 to TRBJ1-2, with a weak D call TRBD1 (5 bases). Germline V lookup: CDR1 LNHNV, CDR2 YYDKDF (reference sequence). CDR3 size: 14 residues. The V gene lost 3 bases and the J gene lost 8 bases, with 16 bases spanning the gap. The CDR3 DNA follows: TGTGCCACCAGCAGGGGGGGTGACGGTCTCGGCTACACCTTC. This translates into CATSRGGDGLGYTF.

The chain couples TRBV12-3 or TRBV12-4 to TRBJ2-5; tentatively, D is TRBD1 (6 bases). This CDR3 region has 11 residues. V shed 6 bases and J shed 6 bases, with 8 bases lying between them. The CDR3 reads CASRGAKTQYF. The CDR3 bases are TGTGCCAGCAGGGGGGCGAAGACCCAGTACTTC.

The J gene is TRBJ2-7, the V gene TRBV7-6, with TRBD1 as a possible D gene (6 bases). The CDR3 runs to 16 residues. Looked up from germline, CDR1 is SGHVS and CDR2 is FNYEAQ. Trimming left V 2 bases short and J 1 base short, with 15 bases between. CDR3 DNA sequence: TGTGCCAGCAGCTTAATTGGGGACACCGCTTCCTACGAGCAGTACTTC. It yields the protein CASSLIGDTASYEQYF.

V gene TRBV24-1 combines with J gene TRBJ2-5, with a weak D call TRBD1 (6 bases). Trimming removed 5 bases at V and 4 bases at J, with 10 bases between. Germline V gene data show CDR1 as KGHDR and CDR2 as SFDVKD. This CDR3 has 13 residues. CDR3 DNA sequence: TGTGCCACCAGTGCTAGAGGGGGAGAGACCCAGTACTTC. Protein sequence: CATSARGGETQYF.

This chain links TRBV11-3 with TRBJ2-1; 7 positions match TRBD2. CDR1 SGHNT and CDR2 YENEEA come from the germline V gene. The CDR3 loop spans 16 amino acids. V trimming: 1 base; J trimming: 5 bases; junction bases outside the gene matches: 8. CDR3 in amino acids: CASSLGWPSGNNEQFF. The CDR3, as DNA: TGTGCCAGCAGCTTAGGATGGCCTAGCGGAAACAATGAGCAGTTCTTC.

As concerns this clone: Its ends do not fully match the called genes, so a read error is possible. The same CDR3 arises from other DNA sequences in this sample as well. The gene calls are TRBV11-2 and TRBJ2-1, with 10 bases fitting TRBD1. This CDR3 spans 17 amino acids. The germline V gene has CDR1 SGHAT and CDR2 FQNNGV. CDR3 residues: CASRVGQGSASYNEQFF. CDR3 in DNA: TGTGCCAGCAGAGTGGGACAGGGGTCCGCGTCCTACAATGAACAGTTCTTC.

V gene TRBV20-1 combines with J gene TRBJ2-5, with 7 bases identical to TRBD1. Germline V lookup: CDR1 DFQATT, CDR2 SNEGSKA (reference sequence). The length of the CDR3 is 11 residues. In DNA, the CDR3 is TGCAGCCAGAAAGGGGGCGAGACCCAGTACTTC. This sequence encodes CSQKGGETQYF.

The V gene is TRBV5-6, the J gene TRBJ2-1; D is ambiguous. Per the germline V gene, CDR1 is SGHDT and CDR2 is YYEEEE. The ends were cut back, 0 bases at V and 12 bases at J, with 10 bases in the middle. This CDR3 comprises 12 residues. The CDR3 DNA sequence: TGTGCCAGCAGCTTGGACTACTCCTTGCAGTTCTTC. Translating it yields CASSLDYSLQFF.

V and J are TRBV2 and TRBJ2-2; D perhaps matches TRBD1 (6 bases). Between the trimmed V and J ends, which lost 3 bases and 0 bases, there was a span of 8 bases. This CDR3 contains 15 residues. The V gene's germline CDR1 is SNHLY and CDR2 FYNNEI. The CDR3 sequence: CASSETGSNTGELFF. CDR3 sequence (DNA): TGTGCCAGCAGTGAGACAGGTTCGAACACCGGGGAGCTGTTTTTT. Full variable domain (remainder filled in from reference TRBV2 and TRBJ2-2): EPEVTQTPSHQVTQMGQEVILRCVPISNHLYFYWYRQILGQKVEFLVSFYNNEISEKSEIFDDQFSVERPDGSNFTLKIRSTKLEDSAMYFCASSETGSNTGELFFGEGSRLTVL.

The chain uses TRBV28 and TRBJ2-2, with TRBD1 matching 7 bases. The germline V gene has CDR1 MDHEN and CDR2 SYDVKM. There are 13 residues in the CDR3. Losses at the gene ends were 8 bases for V and 4 bases for J; bases not matched to a gene: 4. The CDR3 is CASRRGRTGELFF. CDR3 DNA: TGTGCCAGCCGAAGGGGGCGCACCGGGGAGCTGTTTTTT.

This chain links TRBV7-8 with TRBJ1-5; TRBD1 agrees at 10 bases. V dropped 5 bases and J dropped 0; count of bases not matched to a gene: 4. The germline gives CDR1 SGHVS, CDR2 FQNEAQ. The CDR3 is 16 amino acids. The CDR3 nucleotides are TGTGCCAGCAGCAACCGGGACAGGGGTAGCAATCAGCCCCAGCATTTT. This encodes CASSNRDRGSNQPQHF. Looking up the rest from reference TRBV7-8 and TRBJ1-5 gives the full variable domain: GAGVSQSPRYKVAKRGQDVALRCDPISGHVSLFWYQQALGQGPEFLTYFQNEAQLDKSGLPSDRFFAERPEGSVSTLKIQRTQQEDSAVYLCASSNRDRGSNQPQHFGDGTRLSIL.

The CDR3 DNA sequence: TGTGCCAGTAGTGCGGGAACCTTGAACACTGAAGCTTTCTTT. Translating it yields CASSAGTLNTEAFF. The chain links TRBV19 to TRBJ1-1; D gene uncertain. The V gene's germline CDR1 is LNHDA and CDR2 SQIVND (reference sequence). The CDR3 has 14 residues. Trimming left V 5 bases short and J 0 bases short, with 10 bases between.

V usage is TRBV5-5 and J usage is TRBJ2-5; maybe TRBD2 (6 bases). This CDR3 has 17 amino acids. Germline V gene lookup returns CDR1 SGHKS and CDR2 YYEKEE (reference sequence). Trimming cost V 1 base and J 3 bases, with 19 bases left between them. CDR3 amino acids: CASSLRIQGLSEETQYF. The CDR3 DNA reads as TGTGCCAGCAGCTTGAGGATTCAGGGACTTTCTGAAGAGACCCAGTACTTC.

The V call is TRBV2, the J call TRBJ2-5, with 7 bases lining up with TRBD2. CDR3 length: 15 residues. CDR1 SNHLY and CDR2 FYNNEI come from the germline V gene. The J segment lost 4 bases and the V segment lost 2 bases, leaving 7 bases of the junction unmatched. CDR3 bases: TGTGCCAGCAGTGAAATCGGCGGGGGAGGAGAGACCCAGTACTTC. Its translation: CASSEIGGGGETQYF.

The chain uses TRBV19 and TRBJ2-7; possible D gene TRBD1, 7 bases. Trimming took 6 bases from V and 2 from J, leaving 17 bases between them. CDR1 LNHDA and CDR2 SQIVND come from the germline V gene (reference sequence). The CDR3 has 15 amino acids. The CDR3 here is CASSTRDRLAYEQYF. The CDR3 DNA reads TGTGCCAGTAGCACGCGGGACAGATTAGCCTACGAGCAGTACTTC.

The chain is built from TRBV6-5 and TRBJ1-1, with 7 bases identical to TRBD1. Losses at the gene ends were 8 bases for V and 3 bases for J; bases not matched to a gene: 12. The CDR3 runs to 15 residues. CDR1 is MNHEY and CDR2 is SVGAGI in the germline V gene. In DNA, the CDR3 is TGTGCCAGCCAACACTCTACAGGGGTGGACACTGAAGCTTTCTTT. Encoded protein: CASQHSTGVDTEAFF.

The rearrangement joins TRBV5-1 to TRBJ2-6; 9 bases are shared with TRBD1. Losses at the gene ends were 4 bases for V and 0 bases for J; bases not matched to a gene: 5. Germline CDR1 is SGHRS and CDR2 is YFSETQ. The CDR3 length is 17 residues. CDR3 DNA: TGCGCCAGCAGCAAAGGGACAGGGAGCTCTGGGGCCAACGTCCTGACTTTC. The encoded protein is CASSKGTGSSGANVLTF.

This chain links TRBV27 with TRBJ1-2, with D perhaps matching TRBD1 (5 bases). This CDR3 spans 14 amino acids. V was shortened by 3 bases and J by 7 bases, with 15 bases between the two germline ends. Germline-derived CDR1 and CDR2 are MNHEY and SMNVEV (reference sequence). CDR3 DNA sequence: TGTGCCAGCAGTTTTAGGGGAAGAAGAAGTGGCTACACCTTC. This codes for CASSFRGRRSGYTF.

At least ten counts were recorded for this clone. The genes are TRBV4-1 and TRBJ2-2, with TRBD2 as a possible D gene (7 bases). The V gene lost 3 bases and the J gene lost 2 bases, with 13 bases spanning the gap. Per germline, CDR1 MGHRA and CDR2 YSYEKL. This CDR3 region has 16 residues. CDR3 coding DNA: TGCGCCAGCAGCCATCCCGGGGGGCTAAACACCGGGGAGCTGTTTTTT. This translates into CASSHPGGLNTGELFF.

The chain links TRBV5-5 to TRBJ1-5; 9 positions match TRBD1. V dropped 4 bases and J dropped 6; count of bases not matched to a gene: 11. CDR1 and CDR2 (germline): SGHKS, YYEKEE (reference sequence). There are 16 residues in the CDR3. This CDR3 reads CASSRAGQGLGQPQHF. DNA of the CDR3: TGTGCCAGCAGCCGGGCGGGACAGGGATTAGGTCAGCCCCAGCATTTT.

This clone was picked up many times. This rearrangement joins TRBV7-9 to TRBJ1-6; D possibly corresponds to TRBD1 (5 bases). CDR1 is SEHNR and CDR2 is FQNEAQ in the germline V gene (reference sequence). CDR3 size: 17 residues. Trimming removed 0 bases from V and 4 bases from J, with 13 bases in between. Here the CDR3 DNA reads TGTGCCAGCAGCTTAGCCGGCGACAGCTCATATAATTCACCCCTCCACTTT. Its protein product is CASSLAGDSSYNSPLHF.

The chain combines TRBV5-1 with TRBJ2-7; the D gene is possibly TRBD1 (5 bases). Germline lookup yields CDR1 SGHRS and CDR2 YFSETQ. CDR3 length: 12 amino acids. V was shortened by 0 bases and J by 5 bases, with 6 bases between the two germline ends. The CDR3 spells CASSLEGHEQYF. The CDR3 DNA is TGCGCCAGCAGCTTGGAGGGGCACGAGCAGTACTTC.

The chain is built from TRBV18 and TRBJ2-5; 9 bases are shared with TRBD2. CDR1 is KGHSH and CDR2 is LQKENI in the germline V gene. The trim removed 3 bases at V and 0 bases at J, leaving 2 bases unmatched. This CDR3 is 15 amino acids long. CDR3 in amino acids: CASSPIAGDQETQYF. The CDR3 region has the DNA TGTGCCAGCTCACCCATAGCGGGGGACCAAGAGACCCAGTACTTC. Full variable domain (rest looked up from reference TRBV18 and TRBJ2-5): NAGVMQNPRHLVRRRGQEARLRCSPMKGHSHVYWYRQLPEEGLKFMVYLQKENIIDESGMPKERFSAEFPKEGPSILRIQQVVRGDSAAYFCASSPIAGDQETQYFGPGTRLLVL.

The chain recombines TRBV7-2 with TRBJ2-5, with D uncertain. From germline, CDR1 is SGHTA and CDR2 FQGNSA. Between the trimmed V and J ends, which lost 3 bases and 4 bases, there was a span of 15 bases. There are 15 residues in the CDR3. The CDR3 sequence: CASSFSGPPGETQYF. In nucleotides, the CDR3 is TGTGCCAGCAGCTTTTCCGGCCCGCCAGGAGAGACCCAGTACTTC.

This clone was counted only a few times. V and J are TRBV28 and TRBJ1-5; D may be TRBD1 (5 bases). V lost 2 bases to trimming and J lost 6 bases, with 14 bases between them. CDR3 length equals 15 residues. Germline V gene sequence: CDR1 MDHEN, CDR2 SYDVKM. The CDR3 loop is CASSLIGVVGQPQHF. The DNA for the CDR3 is TGTGCCAGCAGTTTAATAGGGGTTGTTGGTCAGCCCCAGCATTTT.

Note on this clone: The same CDR3 is also encoded by other DNA sequences in this sample. The chain combines TRBV7-9 with TRBJ2-5, with D possibly TRBD2 on 6 matching bases. V gave up 2 bases and J gave up 0 bases, with 7 bases separating them. This CDR3 spans 14 amino acids. CDR1 and CDR2 from the germline V gene are SEHNR and FQNEAQ (reference sequence). The CDR3 sequence is CASSLRLDQETQYF. The DNA for the CDR3 is TGTGCCAGCAGCTTAAGACTAGACCAAGAGACCCAGTACTTC.

The J gene is TRBJ2-2, the V gene TRBV19; 7 bases align to TRBD2. Germline-derived CDR1 and CDR2 are LNHDA and SQIVND (reference sequence). The V and J ends lost 4 bases and 6 bases, in that order; junction bases with no gene match: 8. The CDR3 covers 15 residues. The CDR3 sequence: CASSTITSVAGELFF. CDR3 nucleotides: TGTGCCAGTAGTACCATAACTAGCGTCGCCGGGGAGCTGTTTTTT.